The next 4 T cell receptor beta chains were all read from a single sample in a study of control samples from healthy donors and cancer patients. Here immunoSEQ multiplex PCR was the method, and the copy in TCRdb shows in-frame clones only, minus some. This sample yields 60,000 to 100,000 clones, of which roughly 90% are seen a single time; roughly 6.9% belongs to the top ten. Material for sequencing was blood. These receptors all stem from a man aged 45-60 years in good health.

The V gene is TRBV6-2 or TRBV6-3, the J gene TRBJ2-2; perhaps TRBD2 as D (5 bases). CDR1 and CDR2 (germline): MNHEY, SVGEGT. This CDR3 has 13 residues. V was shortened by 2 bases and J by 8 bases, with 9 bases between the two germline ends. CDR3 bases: TGTGCCAGCAGTTACCCTTTAGCGGGGGAGCTGTTTTTT. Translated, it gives CASSYPLAGELFF.

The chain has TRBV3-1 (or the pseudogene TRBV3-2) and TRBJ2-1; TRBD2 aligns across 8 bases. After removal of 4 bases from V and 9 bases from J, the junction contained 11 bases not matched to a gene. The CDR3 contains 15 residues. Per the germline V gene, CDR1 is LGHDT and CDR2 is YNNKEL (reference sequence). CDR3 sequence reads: CASSPRAGTSGEQFF. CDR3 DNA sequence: TGTGCCAGCAGCCCGAGGGCGGGAACTAGCGGTGAGCAGTTCTTC.

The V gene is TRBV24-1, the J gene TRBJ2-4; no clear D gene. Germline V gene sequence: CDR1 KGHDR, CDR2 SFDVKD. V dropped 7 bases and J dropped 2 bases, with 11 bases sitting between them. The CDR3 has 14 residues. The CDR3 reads CATSPGGSKNIQYF. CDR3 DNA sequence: TGTGCCACCAGCCCCGGTGGTTCCAAAAACATTCAGTACTTC.

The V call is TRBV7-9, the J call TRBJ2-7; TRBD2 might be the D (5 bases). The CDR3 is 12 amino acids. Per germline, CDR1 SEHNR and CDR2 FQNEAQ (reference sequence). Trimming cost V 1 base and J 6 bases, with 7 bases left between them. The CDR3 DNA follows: TGTGCCAGCAGCTTAGTAGCGCGCGAGCAGTACTTC. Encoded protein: CASSLVAREQYF.